This T cell receptor (beta chain) derives from a study of T cell responses to AZD1222 COVID-19 vaccine. V lost 3 bases, J lost 7 bases, and 2 bases stayed unmatched. The V gene's germline CDR1 is ENHRY and CDR2 SYGVKD. CDR3 length: 12 residues. Method: immunoSEQ multiplex PCR; TCRdb's copy keeps in-frame clones and lacks some. The sample records about 120,000 clones, roughly 89% being singletons. The material was peripheral blood, obtained on day 0 of AZD1222 vaccination. The rearrangement uses TRBV10-3 and TRBJ2-5, with 7 bases matching TRBD2. This receptor was identified in an adult in good health. The CDR3 protein is CAISDGGGTQYF. For the CDR3, the DNA is TGTGCCATCAGTGATGGGGGGGGGACCCAGTACTTC.